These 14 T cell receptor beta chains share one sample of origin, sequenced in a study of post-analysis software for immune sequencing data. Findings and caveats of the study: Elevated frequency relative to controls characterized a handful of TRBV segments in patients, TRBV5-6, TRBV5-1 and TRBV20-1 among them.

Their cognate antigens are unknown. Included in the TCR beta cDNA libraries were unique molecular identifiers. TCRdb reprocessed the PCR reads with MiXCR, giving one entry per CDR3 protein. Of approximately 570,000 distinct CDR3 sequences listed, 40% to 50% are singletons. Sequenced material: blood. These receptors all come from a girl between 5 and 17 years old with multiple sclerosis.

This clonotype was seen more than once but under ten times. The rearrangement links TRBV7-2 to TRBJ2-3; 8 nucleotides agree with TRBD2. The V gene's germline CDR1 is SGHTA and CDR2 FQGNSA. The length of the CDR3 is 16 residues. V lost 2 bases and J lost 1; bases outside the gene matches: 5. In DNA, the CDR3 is TGTGCCAGCAGCTTAAGGGGTAGCGGGGGCACAGATACGCAGTATTTT. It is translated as CASSLRGSGGTDTQYF.

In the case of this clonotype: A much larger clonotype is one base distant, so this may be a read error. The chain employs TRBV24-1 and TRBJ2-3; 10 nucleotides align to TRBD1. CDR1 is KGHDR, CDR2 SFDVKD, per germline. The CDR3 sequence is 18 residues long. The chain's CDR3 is CATCDLFDRGLGTDTQYF. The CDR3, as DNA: TGTGCCACCTGTGATTTATTCGACAGGGGGCTTGGCACAGATACGCAGTATTTT.

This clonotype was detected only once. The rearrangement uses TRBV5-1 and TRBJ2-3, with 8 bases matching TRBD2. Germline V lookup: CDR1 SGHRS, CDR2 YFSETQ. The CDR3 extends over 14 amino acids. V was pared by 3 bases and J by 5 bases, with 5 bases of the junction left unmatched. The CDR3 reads CASSSGGPGDTQYF. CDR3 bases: TGCGCCAGCAGCTCGGGGGGGCCGGGAGATACGCAGTATTTT.

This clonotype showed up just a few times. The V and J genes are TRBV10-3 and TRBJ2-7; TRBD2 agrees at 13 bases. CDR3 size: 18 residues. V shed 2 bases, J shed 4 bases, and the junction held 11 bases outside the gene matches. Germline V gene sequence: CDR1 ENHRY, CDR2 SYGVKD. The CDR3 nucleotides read TGTGCCATCAGTGAGGGACTAGCGGGAGCTAAAACCAAGTACGAGCAGTACTTC. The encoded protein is CAISEGLAGAKTKYEQYF.

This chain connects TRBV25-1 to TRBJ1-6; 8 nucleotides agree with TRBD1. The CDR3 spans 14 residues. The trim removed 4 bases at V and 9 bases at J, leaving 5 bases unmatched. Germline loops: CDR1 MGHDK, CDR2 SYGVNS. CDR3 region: CASSGQGYASPLHF. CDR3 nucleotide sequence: TGTGCCAGCAGTGGACAGGGGTATGCTTCACCCCTCCACTTT. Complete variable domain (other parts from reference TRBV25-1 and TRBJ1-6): EADIYQTPRYLVIGTGKKITLECSQTMGHDKMYWYQQDPGMELHLIHYSYGVNSTEKGDLSSESTVSRIRTEHFPLTLESARPSHTSQYLCASSGQGYASPLHFGNGTRLTVT.

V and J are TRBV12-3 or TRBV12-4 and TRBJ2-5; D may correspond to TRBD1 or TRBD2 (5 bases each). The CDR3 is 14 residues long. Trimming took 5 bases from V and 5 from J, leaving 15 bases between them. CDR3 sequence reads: CASSPTGPRETQYF. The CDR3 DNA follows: TGTGCCAGCAGTCCGACGGGACCTCGGGAGACCCAGTACTTC.

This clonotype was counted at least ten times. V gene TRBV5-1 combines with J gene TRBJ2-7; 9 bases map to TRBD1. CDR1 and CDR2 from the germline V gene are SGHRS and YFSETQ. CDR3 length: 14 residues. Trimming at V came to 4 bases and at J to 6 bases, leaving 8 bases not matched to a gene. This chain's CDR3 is CASSLPGQGREQYF. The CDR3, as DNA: TGCGCCAGCAGCCTGCCGGGACAGGGACGCGAGCAGTACTTC.

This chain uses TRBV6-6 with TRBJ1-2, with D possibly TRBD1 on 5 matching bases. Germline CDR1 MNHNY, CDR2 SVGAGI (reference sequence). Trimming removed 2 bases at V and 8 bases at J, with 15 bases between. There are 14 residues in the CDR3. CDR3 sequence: CASSYTEGREGYTF. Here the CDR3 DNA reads TGTGCCAGCAGTTACACCGAGGGACGTGAAGGCTACACCTTC.

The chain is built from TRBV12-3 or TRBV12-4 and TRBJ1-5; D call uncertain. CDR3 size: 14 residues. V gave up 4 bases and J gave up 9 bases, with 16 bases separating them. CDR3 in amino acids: CASSSTGVTGPQHF. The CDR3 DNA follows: TGTGCCAGCAGTTCAACCGGGGTTACGGGGCCCCAGCATTTT.

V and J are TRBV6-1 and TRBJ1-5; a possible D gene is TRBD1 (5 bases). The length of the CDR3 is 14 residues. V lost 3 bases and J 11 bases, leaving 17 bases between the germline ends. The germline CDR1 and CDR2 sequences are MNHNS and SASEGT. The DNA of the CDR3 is TGTGCCAGCAGTGACCGGGCCCGGGACGGGACCCAGCATTTT. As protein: CASSDRARDGTQHF.

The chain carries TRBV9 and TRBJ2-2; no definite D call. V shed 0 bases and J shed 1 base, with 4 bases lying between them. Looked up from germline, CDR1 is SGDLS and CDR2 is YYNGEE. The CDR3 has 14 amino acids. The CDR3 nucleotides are TGTGCCAGCAGCGTAGACGGGAACACCGGGGAGCTGTTTTTT. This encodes CASSVDGNTGELFF.

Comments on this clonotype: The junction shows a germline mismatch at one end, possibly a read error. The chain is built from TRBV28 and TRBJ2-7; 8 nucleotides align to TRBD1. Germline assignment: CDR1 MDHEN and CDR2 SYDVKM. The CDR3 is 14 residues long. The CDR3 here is CASSRPGQAYEQYF. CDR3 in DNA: TGCGCCAGCAGTCGTCCGGGACAGGCCTACGAGCAGTACTTC.

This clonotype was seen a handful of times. The CDR3 loop is CASSTGTAYEQYF. DNA of the CDR3: TGTGCCAGCAGTACCGGGACAGCCTACGAGCAGTACTTC. V usage is TRBV12-3 or TRBV12-4 and J usage is TRBJ2-7; TRBD1 aligns across 7 bases. The CDR3 is 13 residues long. The trim removed 5 bases at V and 2 bases at J, leaving 3 bases unmatched.

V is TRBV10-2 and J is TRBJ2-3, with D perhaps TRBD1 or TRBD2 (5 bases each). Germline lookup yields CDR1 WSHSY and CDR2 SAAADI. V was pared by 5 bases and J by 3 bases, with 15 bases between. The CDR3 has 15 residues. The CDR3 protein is CASSSRDHPTDTQYF. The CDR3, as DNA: TGCGCCAGCAGTTCACGGGACCACCCAACAGATACGCAGTATTTT.